This T cell receptor beta chain emerged from a study of cytomegalovirus exposure and HLA in healthy donors. Study at large: HLA-typed donors contributed around 85 million unique TCRs, which were held in an early data release.

The CDR3 sequence is 12 residues long. Per germline, CDR1 SEHNR and CDR2 FQNEAQ (reference sequence). The PCR was carried out with 60 Vbeta primers and 13 Jbeta primers. The repertoire was sequenced with immunoSEQ multiplex PCR; TCRdb's copy has only in-frame clones and lacks some. The profile shows 150,000 to 170,000 clones, roughly three quarters of them singletons. Notes on this clone: The target antigen is unknown. One end of the junction varies from germline; a read error may be responsible.

Findings of the study overall: Another analysis was done later, and it associated around 17,000 TCR beta sequences with HLA alleles at 0.05 false discovery rate. CMV antigen specificity of three CMV-associated chains was confirmed in vitro. Productive rates of about 90% or about 30% were seen for most TCR beta V segments in an earlier analysis.

The sequencing sample was made of PBMCs. This clonotype was obtained from a man aged 25-40 years in good health and CMV-seropositive. V and J are TRBV7-9 and TRBJ2-7, with D possibly TRBD1 on 5 matching bases. The DNA for the CDR3 is TGTTCCAGCAGTACAGACAGCTACGAGCAGTACTTC. Translated, it gives CSSSTDSYEQYF.